The rows below give T cell receptor beta chains drawn from one sample of a study of blood T cell repertoires in COVID-19. The data were produced by immunoSEQ multiplex PCR, yet TCRdb's version contains in-frame clones alone and is incomplete. The data contain 120,000 to 150,000 clones, approximately 91% of them singletons. Sequenced input: peripheral blood. The receptors derive from a human donor in a cohort sampled during active COVID-19. The CDR3 runs from the conserved cysteine through the conserved F or W. D genes are given only for firm matches. The size of a clone is reported for some rows only, either as once, few or many, or as a class for expanded clones.

J: TRBJ2-2; V: TRBV4-1; size: NA; D: NA; DNA: TGCGCCAGCAGCCAAGATAGGAACACCGGGGAGCTGTTTTTT; CDR3: CASSQDRNTGELFF
J: TRBJ1-1; V: TRBV27; size: NA; D: NA; DNA: TGTGCCAGCAGCTTAAACCCGCCAGAGAACACTGAAGCTTTCTTT; CDR3: CASSLNPPENTEAFF
J: TRBJ2-7; V: TRBV30; size: once; D: NA; DNA: TGTGCCTGGAGTCCACGAGGGGCGGGCAGGGAGGCTTCCTACGAGCAGTACTTC; CDR3: CAWSPRGAGREASYEQYF
J: TRBJ2-2; V: TRBV29-1; size: NA; D: TRBD2; DNA: TGCAGCGCCGGGACTAGCGGCGCCGGGGAGCTGTTTTTT; CDR3: CSAGTSGAGELFF
J: TRBJ1-1; V: TRBV2; size: NA; D: NA; DNA: TGTGCCAGCAGTGGAGAACAGGGTGACACTGAAGCTTTCTTT; CDR3: CASSGEQGDTEAFF
J: TRBJ2-5; V: TRBV6-6; size: NA; D: TRBD1; DNA: TGTGCCAGCAGTTATATCCCGACAGGGCGGGAGACCCAGTACTTC; CDR3: CASSYIPTGRETQYF
J: TRBJ1-5; V: TRBV7-2; size: NA; D: TRBD1; DNA: TGTGCCAGCAGCTCCGGGACAGCCTTTCAGCCCCAGCATTTT; CDR3: CASSSGTAFQPQHF
J: TRBJ2-5; V: TRBV27; size: NA; D: TRBD1; DNA: TGTGCCAGCAGCGCAGACAGGGGGCAAGAGACCCAGTACTTC; CDR3: CASSADRGQETQYF
J: TRBJ1-3; V: TRBV28; size: NA; D: TRBD1; DNA: TGTGCCAGCAGTCGAGGACAGGGTAGGCACACCATATATTTT; CDR3: CASSRGQGRHTIYF
J: TRBJ2-1; V: TRBV6-5; size: NA; D: TRBD1; DNA: TGTGCCAGCAGTTCACCACAGGGGTGGGCCAATGAGCAGTTCTTC; CDR3: CASSSPQGWANEQFF
J: TRBJ2-6; V: TRBV19; size: NA; D: TRBD1; DNA: TGTGCCAGTAGACTCCGGGACAGGGGAGGTGGGGCCAACGTCCTGACTTTC; CDR3: CASRLRDRGGGANVLTF
J: TRBJ2-4; V: TRBV27; size: NA; D: TRBD1; DNA: TGTGCCAGCAGTTCCCAGAGGGGGACAGGGGGCGCCTTACTCCCCAAAAACATTCAGTACTTC; CDR3: CASSSQRGTGGALLPKNIQYF
J: TRBJ1-4; V: TRBV5-1; size: NA; D: NA; DNA: TGCGCCAGCAGCTTGGGCAGGGGAACTAATGAAAAACTGTTTTTT; CDR3: CASSLGRGTNEKLFF
J: TRBJ1-5; V: TRBV18; size: many; D: NA; DNA: TGTGCCAGCTCACCGAGGGGGAGCCCTGGGATCGAGCCCCAGCATTTT; CDR3: CASSPRGSPGIEPQHF
J: TRBJ2-7; V: TRBV7-9; size: NA; D: NA; DNA: TGTGCCAGCAGCTTAGAGGGGAACTACGAGCAGTACTTC; CDR3: CASSLEGNYEQYF
J: TRBJ1-1; V: TRBV30; size: once; D: NA; DNA: TGTGCCTGGAGTGTCGGCGGGAACACTGAAGCTTTCTTT; CDR3: CAWSVGGNTEAFF
J: TRBJ2-3; V: TRBV6-5; size: NA; D: TRBD2; DNA: TGTGCCAGCTACCCGGGGGGGAGGCCCACAGATACGCAGTATTTT; CDR3: CASYPGGRPTDTQYF
J: TRBJ2-5; V: TRBV28; size: NA; D: TRBD2; DNA: TGTGCCAGCAGTCCTCCTAGGACTAGCGGGAGTGGGGAGACCCAGTACTTC; CDR3: CASSPPRTSGSGETQYF
J: TRBJ2-7; V: TRBV27; size: NA; D: NA; DNA: TGTGCCAGCACTGCGGGGCACTCCTACGAGCAGTACTTC; CDR3: CASTAGHSYEQYF
J: TRBJ1-6; V: TRBV6-5; size: NA; D: NA; DNA: TGTGCCAGCAGTTACTCGAGAAGGGGGGGAGGCTCACCCCTCCACTTT; CDR3: CASSYSRRGGGSPLHF
J: TRBJ2-5; V: TRBV7-3; size: NA; D: NA; DNA: TGTGCCAGCAGCAGCGCAGGGCAAGAGACCCAGTACTTC; CDR3: CASSSAGQETQYF
J: TRBJ1-5; V: TRBV7-2; size: few; D: TRBD1; DNA: TGTGCCAGCAGCAGAAGCTATCCCGGGACAGGGGTTCAGCCCCAGCATTTT; CDR3: CASSRSYPGTGVQPQHF
J: TRBJ1-2; V: TRBV4-1; size: NA; D: NA; DNA: TGCGCCAGCAGCCAAGCAACGACGGGCTATGGCTACACCTTC; CDR3: CASSQATTGYGYTF
J: TRBJ1-2; V: TRBV7-2; size: few; D: TRBD1; DNA: TGTGCCAGCAGCCCCCAGACAGGGAACTATGGCTACACCTTC; CDR3: CASSPQTGNYGYTF
J: TRBJ2-7; V: TRBV11-1; size: NA; D: NA; DNA: TGTGCCAGCAGCTTAGGTGGCACCATGACCTACGAGCAGTACTTC; CDR3: CASSLGGTMTYEQYF
J: TRBJ2-5; V: TRBV11-2; size: NA; D: TRBD1; DNA: TGTGCCAGCAGCATTTATACAGGGGCCCAAGAGACCCAGTACTTC; CDR3: CASSIYTGAQETQYF
J: TRBJ2-7; V: TRBV7-9; size: NA; D: TRBD1; DNA: TGTGCCAGCAGCTTAGCGCGAGGGACAGGGGTAGGTTACGAGCAGTACTTC; CDR3: CASSLARGTGVGYEQYF
J: TRBJ1-5; V: TRBV3-1/TRBV3-2; size: NA; D: TRBD1; DNA: TGTGCCAGCAGTCGTGGGACAGCCAATCAGCCCCAGCATTTT; CDR3: CASSRGTANQPQHF
J: TRBJ2-3; V: TRBV5-4; size: NA; D: TRBD2; DNA: TGTGCCAGCAGCTCTGAGCGGGGGGCTAGAGATACGCAGTATTTT; CDR3: CASSSERGARDTQYF
J: TRBJ2-1; V: TRBV7-8; size: few; D: TRBD2; DNA: TGTGCCAGCAGTCCTCTTATTTTAACTAGCGGGAGGGGGCATGAGCAGTTCTTC; CDR3: CASSPLILTSGRGHEQFF
J: TRBJ2-1; V: TRBV7-9; size: NA; D: TRBD1; DNA: TGTGCCAGCAGCCAGGGACAGGCAAGCTACAATGAGCAGTTCTTC; CDR3: CASSQGQASYNEQFF
J: TRBJ2-5; V: TRBV5-1; size: once; D: TRBD1; DNA: TGCGCCAGCAGCCTCGACAGGGGTCCTTCCCAAGAGACCCAGTACTTC; CDR3: CASSLDRGPSQETQYF
J: TRBJ1-5; V: TRBV28; size: NA; D: TRBD1; DNA: TGTGCCAGCGACCTCCGGACAGGGTACAATCAGCCCCAGCATTTT; CDR3: CASDLRTGYNQPQHF
J: TRBJ2-1; V: TRBV28; size: NA; D: TRBD2; DNA: TGTGCCAGCAGTTTTTCGGGGGGCTCCTACAATGAGCAGTTCTTC; CDR3: CASSFSGGSYNEQFF
J: TRBJ1-3; V: TRBV29-1; size: few; D: NA; DNA: TGCAGCGTTGTGGAGAGCTCTGGAAACACCATATATTTT; CDR3: CSVVESSGNTIYF
J: TRBJ1-2; V: TRBV4-3; size: NA; D: NA; DNA: TGCGCCAGCAGCCAAGCCAGATGGGGGCTTAACTATGGCTACACCTTC; CDR3: CASSQARWGLNYGYTF
J: TRBJ2-1; V: TRBV3-1/TRBV3-2; size: NA; D: TRBD2; DNA: TGTGCCAGCAGCCATGCGCTCGGACTAGCGGGTGAGCAGTTCTTC; CDR3: CASSHALGLAGEQFF
J: TRBJ1-2; V: TRBV20-1; size: few; D: NA; DNA: TGCAGTACCGGGGAGGTCTATGGCTACACCTTC; CDR3: CSTGEVYGYTF
J: TRBJ1-5; V: TRBV18; size: NA; D: TRBD1; DNA: TGTGCCAGCTCACCTGTAGGGGACAGGCAATATTCGCCCCAGCATTTT; CDR3: CASSPVGDRQYSPQHF
J: TRBJ1-2; V: TRBV28; size: NA; D: NA; DNA: TGTGCCAGCAGACCCACCGGGACACCCTATGGCTACACCTTC; CDR3: CASRPTGTPYGYTF
J: TRBJ2-7; V: TRBV5-1; size: once; D: TRBD1; DNA: TGCGCCAGCAGCTCCCGACAGGGTTTACACGAGCAGTACTTC; CDR3: CASSSRQGLHEQYF
J: TRBJ1-3; V: TRBV2; size: NA; D: TRBD1; DNA: TGTGCCAGCAGCCTACAGGGGAAGGGTGCTGGAAACACCATATATTTT; CDR3: CASSLQGKGAGNTIYF
J: TRBJ2-3; V: TRBV29-1; size: NA; D: NA; DNA: TGCAGCGTTGATTGGCCATCTAGCACAGATACGCAGTATTTT; CDR3: CSVDWPSSTDTQYF
J: TRBJ2-7; V: TRBV29-1; size: NA; D: NA; DNA: TGCAGCGTTGGGGCCAGGGGATTTGACGAGCAGTACTTC; CDR3: CSVGARGFDEQYF
J: TRBJ1-2; V: TRBV6-5; size: NA; D: NA; DNA: TGTGCCAGCAGTACCACCCGGGGGGGCTATGGCTACACCTTC; CDR3: CASSTTRGGYGYTF
J: TRBJ1-1; V: TRBV11-2; size: NA; D: NA; DNA: TGTGCCAGCAGCTCTCTTTCAGAGGGCCATGAAGCTTTCTTT; CDR3: CASSSLSEGHEAFF
J: TRBJ2-2; V: TRBV6-6; size: NA; D: TRBD2; DNA: TGTGCCAGCACCACGGGGGGAGGGGACACCGGGGAGCTGTTTTTT; CDR3: CASTTGGGDTGELFF
J: TRBJ2-7; V: TRBV6-5; size: NA; D: NA; DNA: TGTGCCAGCAGTTACTCATCGTCCTACGAGCAGTACTTC; CDR3: CASSYSSSYEQYF
J: TRBJ2-2; V: TRBV30; size: NA; D: TRBD2; DNA: TGTGCCTGGACCACTCGGGGGGGGCGATGGACCGGGGAGCTGTTTTTT; CDR3: CAWTTRGGRWTGELFF
J: TRBJ2-1; V: TRBV14; size: once; D: NA; DNA: TGTGCCAGCAGCCAAAATAGTGGGCCGTTCTTC; CDR3: CASSQNSGPFF
J: TRBJ2-7; V: TRBV19; size: NA; D: TRBD2; DNA: TGTGCCAGTAAGGCTAGCGGCGACGTTTTATATGAGCAGTACTTC; CDR3: CASKASGDVLYEQYF
J: TRBJ2-1; V: TRBV11-2; size: NA; D: TRBD2; DNA: TGTGCCAGCAGCTCGGGACTAGAGGGCATCAATGAGCAGTTCTTC; CDR3: CASSSGLEGINEQFF
J: TRBJ1-1; V: TRBV15; size: NA; D: TRBD1; DNA: TGTGCCACCAGCACGGACAGGGTCACTGAAGCTTTCTTT; CDR3: CATSTDRVTEAFF
J: TRBJ2-2; V: TRBV2; size: NA; D: TRBD2; DNA: TGTGCCAGCAGTGCCGGGAGGACGAACACCGGGGAGCTGTTTTTT; CDR3: CASSAGRTNTGELFF
J: TRBJ2-2; V: TRBV28; size: NA; D: TRBD2; DNA: TGTGCCAGCAGCAAGATAACTAGCGGGGACACCGGGGAGCTGTTTTTT; CDR3: CASSKITSGDTGELFF
J: TRBJ2-1; V: TRBV5-8; size: NA; D: NA; DNA: TGTGCCAGCAGCCCCCAGGGTCTTAGCTCCTACAATGAGCAGTTCTTC; CDR3: CASSPQGLSSYNEQFF
J: TRBJ2-7; V: TRBV5-1; size: NA; D: TRBD1; DNA: TGCGCCAGCAGCCCTGGACAGGGTGGCCCCTACGAGCAGTACTTC; CDR3: CASSPGQGGPYEQYF